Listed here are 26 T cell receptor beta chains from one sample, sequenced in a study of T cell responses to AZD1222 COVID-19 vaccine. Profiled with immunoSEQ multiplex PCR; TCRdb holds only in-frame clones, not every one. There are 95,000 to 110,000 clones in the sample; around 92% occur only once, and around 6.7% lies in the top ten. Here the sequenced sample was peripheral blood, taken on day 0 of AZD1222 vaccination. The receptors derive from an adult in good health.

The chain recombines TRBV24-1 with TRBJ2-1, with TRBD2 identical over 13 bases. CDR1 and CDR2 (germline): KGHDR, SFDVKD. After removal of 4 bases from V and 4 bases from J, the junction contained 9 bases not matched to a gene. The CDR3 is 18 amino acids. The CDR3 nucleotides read TGTGCCACCAGTGAGCTCGGGACTAGCGGGAATCGTTACAATGAGCAGTTCTTC. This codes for CATSELGTSGNRYNEQFF.

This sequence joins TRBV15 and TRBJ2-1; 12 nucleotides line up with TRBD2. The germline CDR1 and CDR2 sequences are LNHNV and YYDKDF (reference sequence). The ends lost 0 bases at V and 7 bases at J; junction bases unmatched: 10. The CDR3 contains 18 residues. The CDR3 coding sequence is TGTGCCACCAGCAGAGACAGGATAGGGACTAGCGGGTTGAATGAGCAGTTCTTC. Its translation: CATSRDRIGTSGLNEQFF.

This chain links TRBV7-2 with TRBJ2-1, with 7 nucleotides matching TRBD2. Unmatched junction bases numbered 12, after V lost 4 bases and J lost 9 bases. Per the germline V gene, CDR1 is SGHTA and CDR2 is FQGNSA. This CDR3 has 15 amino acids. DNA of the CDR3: TGTGCCAGCAGCTCCGGGACTCGGGGCGGGGGTGAGCAGTTCTTC. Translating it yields CASSSGTRGGGEQFF.

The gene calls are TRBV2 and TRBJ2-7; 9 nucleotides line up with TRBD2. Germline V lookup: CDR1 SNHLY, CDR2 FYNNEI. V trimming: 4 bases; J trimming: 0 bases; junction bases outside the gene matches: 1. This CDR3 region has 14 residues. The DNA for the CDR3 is TGTGCCAGCAGTGGACTAGCGGTCTCCTACGAGCAGTACTTC. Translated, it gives CASSGLAVSYEQYF.

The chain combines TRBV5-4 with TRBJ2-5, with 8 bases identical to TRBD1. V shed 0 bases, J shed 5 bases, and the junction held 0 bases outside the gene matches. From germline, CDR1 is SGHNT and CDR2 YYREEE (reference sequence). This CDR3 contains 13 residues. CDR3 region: CASSLDRGETQYF. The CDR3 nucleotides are TGTGCCAGCAGCTTGGACAGGGGGGAGACCCAGTACTTC.

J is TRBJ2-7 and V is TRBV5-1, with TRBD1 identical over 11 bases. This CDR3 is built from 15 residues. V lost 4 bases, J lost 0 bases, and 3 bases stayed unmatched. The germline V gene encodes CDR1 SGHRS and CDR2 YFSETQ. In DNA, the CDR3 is TGCGCCAGCAGCCCGGGGACAGGGGGCTCCTACGAGCAGTACTTC. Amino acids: CASSPGTGGSYEQYF.

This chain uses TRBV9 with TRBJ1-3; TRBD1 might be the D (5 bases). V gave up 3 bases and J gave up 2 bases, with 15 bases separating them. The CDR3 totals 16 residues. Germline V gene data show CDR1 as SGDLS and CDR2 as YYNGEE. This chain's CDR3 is CASSGYDDSTGNTIYF. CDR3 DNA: TGTGCCAGCAGCGGGTACGACGACAGTACTGGAAACACCATATATTTT.

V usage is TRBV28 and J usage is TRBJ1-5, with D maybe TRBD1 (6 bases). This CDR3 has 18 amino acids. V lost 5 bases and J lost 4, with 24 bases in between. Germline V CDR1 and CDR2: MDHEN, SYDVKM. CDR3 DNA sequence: TGTGCCAGCAGTCTACTATCGGACAGCCTACGTAGAAATCAGCCCCAGCATTTT. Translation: CASSLLSDSLRRNQPQHF.

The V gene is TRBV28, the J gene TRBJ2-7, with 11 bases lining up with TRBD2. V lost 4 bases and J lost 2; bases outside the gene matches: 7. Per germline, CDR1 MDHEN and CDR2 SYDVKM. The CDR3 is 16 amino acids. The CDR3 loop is CASSSTGTSGTYEQYF. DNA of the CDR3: TGTGCCAGCAGTTCGACGGGGACTAGCGGAACCTACGAGCAGTACTTC.

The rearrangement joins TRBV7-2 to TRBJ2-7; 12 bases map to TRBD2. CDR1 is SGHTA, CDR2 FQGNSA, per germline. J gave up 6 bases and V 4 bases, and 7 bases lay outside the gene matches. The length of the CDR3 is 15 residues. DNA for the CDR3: TGTGCCAGCAGCTCCGGACTAGCGGGATCCCTCGAGCAGTACTTC. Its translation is CASSSGLAGSLEQYF.

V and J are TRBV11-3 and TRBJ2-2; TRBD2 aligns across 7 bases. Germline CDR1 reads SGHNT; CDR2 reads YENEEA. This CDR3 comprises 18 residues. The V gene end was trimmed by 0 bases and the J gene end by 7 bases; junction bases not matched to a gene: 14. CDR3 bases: TGTGCCAGCAGCTTAGATAGAGTGACGGGAGGTGGTAACGGGGAGCTGTTTTTT. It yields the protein CASSLDRVTGGGNGELFF.

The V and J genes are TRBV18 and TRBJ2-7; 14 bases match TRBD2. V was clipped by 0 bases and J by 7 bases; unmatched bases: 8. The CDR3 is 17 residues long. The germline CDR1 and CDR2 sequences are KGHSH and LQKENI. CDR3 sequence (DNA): TGTGCCAGCTCACCACCGGGGACTAGCGGGAGTTCGAGGGAGCAGTACTTC. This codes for CASSPPGTSGSSREQYF.

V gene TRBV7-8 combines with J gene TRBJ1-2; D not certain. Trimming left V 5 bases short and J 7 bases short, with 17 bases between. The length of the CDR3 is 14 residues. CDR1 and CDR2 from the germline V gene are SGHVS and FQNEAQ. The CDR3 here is CASSIRAAGSGYTF. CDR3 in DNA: TGTGCCAGCAGCATCCGGGCGGCGGGGTCTGGCTACACCTTC.

CDR3 coding DNA: TGTGCCACCAGTAGAGACATCAACTATGGCTACACCTTC. Its protein product is CATSRDINYGYTF. This chain joins TRBV24-1 and TRBJ1-2; no firm D call. From germline, CDR1 is KGHDR and CDR2 SFDVKD. Between the trimmed V and J ends, which lost 6 bases and 2 bases, there was a span of 9 bases. This CDR3 region has 13 residues.

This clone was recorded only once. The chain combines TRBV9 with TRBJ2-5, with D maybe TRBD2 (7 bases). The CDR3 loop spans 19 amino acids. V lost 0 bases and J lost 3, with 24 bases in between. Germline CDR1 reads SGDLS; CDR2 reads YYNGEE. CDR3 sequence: CASSVGGGRASGREETQYF. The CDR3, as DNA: TGTGCCAGCAGCGTAGGAGGGGGGAGGGCTAGCGGCAGAGAAGAGACCCAGTACTTC.

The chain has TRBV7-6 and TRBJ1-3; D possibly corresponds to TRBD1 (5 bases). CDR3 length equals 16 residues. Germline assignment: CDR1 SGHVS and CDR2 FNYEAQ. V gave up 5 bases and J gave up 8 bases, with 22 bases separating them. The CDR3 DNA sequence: TGTGCCAGCAGCAAGTGGACGGGCACTGGAGGGGACACCATATATTTT. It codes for CASSKWTGTGGDTIYF.

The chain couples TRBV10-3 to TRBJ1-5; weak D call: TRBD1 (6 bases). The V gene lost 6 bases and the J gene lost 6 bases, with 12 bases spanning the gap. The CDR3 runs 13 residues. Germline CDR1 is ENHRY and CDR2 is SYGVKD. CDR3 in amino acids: CAIRQGFGQPQHF. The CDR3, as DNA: TGTGCCATCAGACAGGGATTCGGTCAGCCCCAGCATTTT.

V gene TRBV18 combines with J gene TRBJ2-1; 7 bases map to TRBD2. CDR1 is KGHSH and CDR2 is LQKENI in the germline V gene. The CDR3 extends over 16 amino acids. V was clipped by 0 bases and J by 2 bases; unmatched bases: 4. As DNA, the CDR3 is TGTGCCAGCTCACCACCTCCTGGACTAGCCTACAATGAGCAGTTCTTC. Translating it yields CASSPPPGLAYNEQFF.

CDR3 in DNA: TGTGCCACCAGTGAACCCGGGACATTCCAAGAGACCCAGTACTTC. It is translated as CATSEPGTFQETQYF. This rearrangement joins TRBV24-1 to TRBJ2-5; a weak D match, TRBD1 (6 bases). The germline V and J ends were trimmed by 4 bases and 1 base, with 12 bases remaining between them. Germline-derived CDR1 and CDR2 are KGHDR and SFDVKD. CDR3 length equals 15 residues.

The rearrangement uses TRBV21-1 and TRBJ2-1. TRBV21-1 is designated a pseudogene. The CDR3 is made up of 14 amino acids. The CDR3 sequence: CASSGGVPYNEQFF. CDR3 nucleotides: TGTGCCAGCAGTGGGGGAGTTCCCTACAATGAGCAGTTCTTC.

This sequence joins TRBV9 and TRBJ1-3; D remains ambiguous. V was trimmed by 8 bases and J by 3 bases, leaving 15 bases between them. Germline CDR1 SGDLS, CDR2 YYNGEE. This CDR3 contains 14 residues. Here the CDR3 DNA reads TGTGCCAGTTCCTCAACCGATTTTGGAAACACCATATATTTT. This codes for CASSSTDFGNTIYF.

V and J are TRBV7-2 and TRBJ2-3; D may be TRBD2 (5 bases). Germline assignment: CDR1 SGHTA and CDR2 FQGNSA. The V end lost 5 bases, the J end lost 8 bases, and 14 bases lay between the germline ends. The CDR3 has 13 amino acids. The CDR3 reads CASSTWAAGTQYF. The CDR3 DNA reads TGTGCCAGCAGCACCTGGGCCGCGGGTACGCAGTATTTT.

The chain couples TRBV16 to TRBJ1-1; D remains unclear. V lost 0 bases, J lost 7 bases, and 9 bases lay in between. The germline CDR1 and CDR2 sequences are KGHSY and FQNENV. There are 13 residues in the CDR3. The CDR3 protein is CASSQSRAGEAFF. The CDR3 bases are TGTGCCAGCAGCCAATCAAGGGCGGGTGAAGCTTTCTTT.

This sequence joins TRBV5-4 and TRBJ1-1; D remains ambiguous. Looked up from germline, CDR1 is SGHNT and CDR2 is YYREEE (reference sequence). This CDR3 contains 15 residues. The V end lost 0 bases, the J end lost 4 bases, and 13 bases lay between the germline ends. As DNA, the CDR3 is TGTGCCAGCAGCTTGGTCGTAGGGAGAGGCACTGAAGCTTTCTTT. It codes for CASSLVVGRGTEAFF.

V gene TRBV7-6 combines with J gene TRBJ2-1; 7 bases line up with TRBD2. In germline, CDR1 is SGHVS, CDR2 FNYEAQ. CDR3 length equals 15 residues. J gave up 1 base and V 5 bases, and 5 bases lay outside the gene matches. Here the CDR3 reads CASSPLADSYNEQFF. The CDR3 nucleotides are TGTGCCAGCAGCCCGCTAGCGGATTCCTACAATGAGCAGTTCTTC.

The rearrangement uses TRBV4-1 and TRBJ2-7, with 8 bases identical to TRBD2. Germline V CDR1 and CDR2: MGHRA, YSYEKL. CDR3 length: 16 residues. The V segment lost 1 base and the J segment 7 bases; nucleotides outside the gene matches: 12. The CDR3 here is CASSQVQTGGLREQYF. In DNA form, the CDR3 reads TGCGCCAGCAGCCAAGTCCAGACGGGAGGGTTGCGAGAGCAGTACTTC.